This T cell receptor beta chain was sequenced during a study of regulatory T cells in long-lasting Graves disease. Study-wide findings and caveats: The study found persistent patients shared more public clonotypes (roughly 2,600) than new patients (over 900).

The time point denotes: persistent/refractory GD, antithyroid drugs over 5 years with positive TRAb. The TCR library used RNA extracted from PBMCs. Peripheral blood, at nine milliliters, went into EDTA tubes. Through Arm-PCR of CDR3 regions and iRepertoire HTBI primers, TCR beta libraries were built. Each CDR3 protein gets one entry after TCRdb re-called the multiplex PCR reads with MiXCR. The profile shows around 450,000 distinct CDR3 sequences, roughly 21% of them singletons. This clonotype was seen ten or more times. Its target is unknown. CDR1 is GTSNPN and CDR2 is SVGIG in the germline V gene (reference sequence). Trimming took 6 bases from V and 1 from J, leaving 12 bases between them. This CDR3 contains 13 residues.

Source: peripheral blood mononuclear cells (PBMCs), taken when the disease was refractory, from a patient treated with antithyroid drugs. The receptor was isolated from a female donor with Graves disease. The V gene is TRBV30, the J gene TRBJ1-1; D gene ambiguous. The CDR3 nucleotides are TGTGCCTGTGTGAGGTACGAGAACACTGAAGCTTTCTTT. Amino acid sequence: CACVRYENTEAFF.